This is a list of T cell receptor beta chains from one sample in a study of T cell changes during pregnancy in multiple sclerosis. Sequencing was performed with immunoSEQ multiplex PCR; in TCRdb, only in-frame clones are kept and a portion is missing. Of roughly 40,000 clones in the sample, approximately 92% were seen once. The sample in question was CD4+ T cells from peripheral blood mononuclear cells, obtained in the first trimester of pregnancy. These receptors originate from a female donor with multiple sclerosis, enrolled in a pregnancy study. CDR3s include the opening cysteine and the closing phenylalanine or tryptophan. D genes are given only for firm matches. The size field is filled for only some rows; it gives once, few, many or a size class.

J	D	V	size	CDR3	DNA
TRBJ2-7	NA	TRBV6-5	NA	CASRGSVYEQYF	TGTGCCAGCCGAGGTAGCGTTTACGAGCAGTACTTC
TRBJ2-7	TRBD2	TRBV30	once	CAWSVRMGLAATYEQYF	TGTGCCTGGAGTGTACGAATGGGACTAGCGGCCACCTACGAGCAGTACTTC
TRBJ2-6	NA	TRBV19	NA	CASSIAAGANVLTF	TGTGCCAGTAGTATTGCGGCCGGGGCCAACGTCCTGACTTTC
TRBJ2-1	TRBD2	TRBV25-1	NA	CASSEFNSGTYNEQFF	TGTGCCAGCAGTGAATTTAATAGCGGGACCTACAATGAGCAGTTCTTC
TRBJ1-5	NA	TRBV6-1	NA	CASSERQVWSNQPQHF	TGTGCCAGCAGTGAGAGACAAGTTTGGAGCAATCAGCCCCAGCATTTT
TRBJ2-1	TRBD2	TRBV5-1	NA	CASSLDRRELGEQFF	TGCGCCAGCAGCTTGGATCGGCGGGAGCTAGGTGAGCAGTTCTTC
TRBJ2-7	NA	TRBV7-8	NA	CASSLVPGEGSYEQYF	TGTGCCAGCAGCTTAGTGCCAGGGGAAGGGTCCTACGAGCAGTACTTC
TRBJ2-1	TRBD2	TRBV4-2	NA	CASSLLSLAGPYNEQFF	TGTGCCAGCAGCCTCCTCTCGCTAGCGGGGCCATACAATGAGCAGTTCTTC
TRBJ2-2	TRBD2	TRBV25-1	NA	CASSSGLAANGELFF	TGTGCCAGCAGCTCCGGACTAGCGGCGAACGGGGAGCTGTTTTTT
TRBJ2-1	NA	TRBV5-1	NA	CASSFSGNEQFF	TGCGCCAGCAGCTTCTCGGGGAATGAGCAGTTCTTC
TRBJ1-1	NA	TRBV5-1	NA	CASSPGQRAAGTEAFF	TGCGCCAGCAGCCCTGGACAGAGGGCGGCGGGCACTGAAGCTTTCTTT
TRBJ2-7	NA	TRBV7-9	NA	CASGSWSSYEQYF	TGTGCGAGCGGAAGCTGGAGCTCCTACGAGCAGTACTTC
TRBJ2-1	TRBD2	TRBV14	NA	CASSPRLAGTEQFF	TGTGCCAGCAGCCCCAGACTAGCGGGGACAGAGCAGTTCTTC
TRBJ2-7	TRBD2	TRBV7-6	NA	CASSSTTSSYEQYF	TGTGCCAGCAGCTCCACGACTAGCAGCTACGAGCAGTACTTC
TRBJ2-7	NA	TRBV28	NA	CASSLPVPSYEQYF	TGTGCCAGCAGTTTACCGGTTCCTTCCTACGAGCAGTACTTC
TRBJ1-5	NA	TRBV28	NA	CASSLGGFHQPQHF	TGTGCCAGCAGTTTAGGAGGGTTTCATCAGCCCCAGCATTTT
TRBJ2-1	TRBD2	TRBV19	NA	CASSTFAGGPYNEQFF	TGTGCCAGTAGTACGTTCGCGGGAGGGCCCTACAATGAGCAGTTCTTC
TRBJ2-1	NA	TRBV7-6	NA	CASSLAYGEQFF	TGTGCCAGCAGCTTAGCGTACGGTGAGCAGTTCTTC
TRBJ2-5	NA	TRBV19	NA	CASSITAGLSETQYF	TGTGCCAGTAGTATTACCGCGGGGCTTTCGGAGACCCAGTACTTC
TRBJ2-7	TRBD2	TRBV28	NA	CASSFGTRGLLAGYEQYF	TGTGCCAGCAGTTTCGGAACCAGAGGTTTACTAGCGGGCTACGAGCAGTACTTC
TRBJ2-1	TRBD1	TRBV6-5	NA	CASRETGVHEQFF	TGTGCCAGCAGGGAGACAGGGGTGCATGAGCAGTTCTTC
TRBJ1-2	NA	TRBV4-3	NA	CASSQDSQGSYGYTF	TGCGCCAGCAGCCAAGATTCACAGGGAAGCTATGGCTACACCTTC
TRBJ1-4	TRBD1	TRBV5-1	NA	CASSLAQGTGNFGDEKLFF	TGCGCCAGCAGCTTGGCGCAAGGGACAGGGAATTTCGGGGATGAAAAACTGTTTTTT
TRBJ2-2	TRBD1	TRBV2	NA	CASSDRQGFPNTGELFF	TGTGCCAGCAGCGACCGACAGGGTTTCCCCAACACCGGGGAGCTGTTTTTT
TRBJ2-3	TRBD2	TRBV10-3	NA	CAISIVGGSGTDTQYF	TGTGCCATCAGTATCGTCGGCGGGAGTGGCACAGATACGCAGTATTTT
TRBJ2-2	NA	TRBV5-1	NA	CASSSLPNTGELFF	TGCGCCAGCAGCTCTCTACCGAACACCGGGGAGCTGTTTTTT
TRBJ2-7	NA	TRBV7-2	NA	CASSPNFYEQYF	TGTGCCAGCAGCCCTAATTTTTACGAGCAGTACTTC
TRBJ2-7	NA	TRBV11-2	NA	CASSLDSFYEQYF	TGTGCCAGCAGCTTAGATAGTTTCTACGAGCAGTACTTC
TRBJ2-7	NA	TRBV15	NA	CATSRDVASGAEQYF	TGTGCCACCAGCAGAGATGTGGCCTCAGGGGCCGAGCAGTACTTC